This TCR beta chain was sequenced during a study of T cells in Graves' hyperthyroidism and ophthalmopathy. In the study overall: The blood sample was taken at first diagnosis, before treatment began.

This clonotype was seen repeatedly, ten times or more. What it binds is not known. General study findings and limits: Most clonotypes expanded in the thyroid (above 0.001) were also present in blood.

Used for diagnoses were clinical symptoms, serum thyroxine and TRAb, thyroid ultrasound and orbital computed tomography. CDR1 and CDR2 (germline): SNHLY, FYNNEI. There are 11 residues in the CDR3. Trimming removed 2 bases from V and 6 bases from J, with 4 bases in between. TCR beta CDR3 region amplification was performed from RNA transcripts. TCR CDR3 underwent first-round RT-PCR with the HTBI primer set. TCRdb re-called the multiplex PCR reads through MiXCR, storing one row per CDR3 protein. The data contain approximately 600,000 distinct CDR3 sequences, over 11% of them seen just once; the ten biggest clones take up under 7%.

The chain recombines TRBV2 with TRBJ1-2; D is undetermined. The sequence was obtained from a woman younger than 45 with Graves' hyperthyroidism that later progressed to Graves' ophthalmopathy. The specimen was blood. The CDR3 here is CASSEWDGYTF. The CDR3 DNA is TGTGCCAGCAGTGAATGGGATGGCTACACCTTC. The full variable domain, with the rest looked up from reference TRBV2 and TRBJ1-2, is EPEVTQTPSHQVTQMGQEVILRCVPISNHLYFYWYRQILGQKVEFLVSFYNNEISEKSEIFDDQFSVERPDGSNFTLKIRSTKLEDSAMYFCASSEWDGYTFGSGTRLTVV.